The 18 T cell receptor beta chains given below trace back to one sample, sequenced in a study of shared clonotypes between healthy human individuals. TCRdb keeps only in-frame clones here, not all; method: immunoSEQ multiplex PCR. The sample has 2 million to 2.5 million clones, under 97% seen once. Input material: naive CD4+ T cells sorted from blood. This sample's subset: CD45RA+ positively selected. Receptor source: a man in his late teens or twenties in good health.

The chain carries TRBV5-6 and TRBJ2-3, with no clear D. This CDR3 contains 15 residues. Deletions cut 6 bases from V and 0 bases from J, with 14 bases between. Germline V gene data show CDR1 as SGHDT and CDR2 as YYEEEE. In DNA, the CDR3 is TGTGCCAGCAAAGACGGACCGTCCAGCACAGATACGCAGTATTTT. This gives the protein CASKDGPSSTDTQYF.

The chain joins TRBV25-1 to TRBJ2-3; D call uncertain. Trimming removed 1 base from V and 7 bases from J, with 6 bases in between. From germline, CDR1 is MGHDK and CDR2 SYGVNS. The CDR3 extends over 12 amino acids. CDR3 residues: CASSESLNTQYF. The CDR3 bases are TGTGCCAGCAGTGAATCTCTAAATACGCAGTATTTT.

This chain links TRBV7-2 with TRBJ2-1; the match to TRBD2 covers 8 bases. The CDR3 extends over 16 amino acids. V lost 1 base and J lost 5; bases outside the gene matches: 7. CDR1 is SGHTA and CDR2 is FQGNSA in the germline V gene. This chain's CDR3 is CASSLVNSGINNEQFF. CDR3 DNA: TGTGCCAGCAGCTTAGTCAATAGCGGGATTAACAATGAGCAGTTCTTC.

The V and J genes are TRBV28 and TRBJ2-7; D possibly corresponds to TRBD2 (6 bases). Deletions cut 7 bases from V and 1 base from J, with 14 bases between. Germline loops: CDR1 MDHEN, CDR2 SYDVKM. The length of the CDR3 is 14 residues. This CDR3 reads CASIPGERSYEQYF. The CDR3 DNA sequence: TGTGCCAGCATTCCGGGGGAACGATCCTACGAGCAGTACTTC.

This clone was seen once. The sample carries other DNA sequences with the same CDR3. This chain uses TRBV30 with TRBJ2-7; D remains unclear. V lost 0 bases and J 2 bases, leaving 8 bases between the germline ends. CDR1 is GTSNPN, CDR2 SVGIG, per germline (reference sequence). This CDR3 has 13 amino acids. The CDR3 region has the DNA TGTGCCTGGAGTGTATCCGGACCCTACGAGCAGTACTTC. This gives the protein CAWSVSGPYEQYF.

Regarding this clone: Other nucleotide sequences from this sample produce the same CDR3. The chain has TRBV4-1 and TRBJ1-5, with no clear D. V was pared by 0 bases and J by 7 bases, with 7 bases between. CDR1 and CDR2 (germline): MGHRA, YSYEKL. The CDR3 loop spans 13 amino acids. The CDR3 reads CASSQDRRQPQHF. The CDR3 DNA is TGCGCCAGCAGCCAAGATAGAAGACAGCCCCAGCATTTT.

V usage is TRBV29-1 and J usage is TRBJ1-2; TRBD1 matches at 7 bases. The CDR3 consists of 12 residues. V was pared by 4 bases and J by 5 bases, with 4 bases of the junction left unmatched. CDR1 and CDR2 (germline): SQVTM, ANQGSEA. The CDR3 DNA reads TGCAGCGTTGCTCGGGACAGATATGGCTACACCTTC. It specifies CSVARDRYGYTF.

V and J are TRBV5-6 and TRBJ2-4, with a weak D call TRBD1 (6 bases). The germline CDR1 and CDR2 sequences are SGHDT and YYEEEE. V was cut by 4 bases and J by 3 bases, with 14 bases left in between. The CDR3 covers 15 residues. The CDR3 DNA reads TGTGCCAGCAGCCCGGGACAATTAAACAAAAACATTCAGTACTTC. Translating it yields CASSPGQLNKNIQYF.

The count of this clone is one. This CDR3 is also generated by other DNA sequences in the sample. This sequence joins TRBV6-5 and TRBJ1-2, with a tentative D call TRBD1 (5 bases). Trimming removed 0 bases at V and 4 bases at J, with 9 bases between. Germline CDR1 and CDR2: MNHEY and SVGAGI. CDR3 length: 14 residues. CDR3 loop: CASSYSRRGYGYTF. As DNA, the CDR3 is TGTGCCAGCAGTTACTCGAGGAGGGGCTATGGCTACACCTTC.

CDR3 protein: CASSQVLDRGDGYTF. The CDR3 DNA is TGCGCCAGCAGCCAAGTCCTGGACAGGGGGGATGGCTACACCTTC. The V and J genes are TRBV4-1 and TRBJ1-2; 10 bases align to TRBD1. Trimming cost V 1 base and J 6 bases; bases outside gene matches: 5. The CDR3 runs to 15 residues. Germline V gives CDR1 MGHRA, CDR2 YSYEKL.

The chain employs TRBV14 and TRBJ1-1; D is perhaps TRBD1 (6 bases). The V and J ends lost 1 base and 8 bases respectively, with 23 bases between them. CDR1 SGHDN and CDR2 FVKESK come from the germline V gene. This CDR3 has 17 amino acids. CDR3 DNA: TGTGCCAGCAGCCAAGTGTCCGGGGGGCGAAGCGAAAGGGAAGCTTTCTTT. This translates into CASSQVSGGRSEREAFF.

This sequence joins TRBV2 and TRBJ1-6; 8 bases align to TRBD1. Germline CDR1 and CDR2: SNHLY and FYNNEI. With V trimmed by 5 bases and J by 10 bases, 13 bases remained unmatched. The length of the CDR3 is 16 residues. The DNA of the CDR3 is TGTGCCAGCAGTTCCTTCCTGGACAGGGCGGGCTCACCCCTCCACTTT. Its protein product is CASSSFLDRAGSPLHF.

This chain links TRBV6-5 with TRBJ2-7; D not certain. The CDR3 is made up of 11 amino acids. The V gene's germline CDR1 is MNHEY and CDR2 SVGAGI. Trimming stripped 6 bases from V and 4 bases from J, with 7 bases between. The CDR3 is CASSHLYEQYF. The CDR3 nucleotides read TGTGCCAGCAGCCACCTATACGAGCAGTACTTC.

The rearrangement links TRBV7-2 to TRBJ2-3; the match to TRBD2 covers 9 bases. The ends lost 8 bases at V and 4 bases at J; junction bases unmatched: 7. The CDR3 sequence is 14 residues long. Germline V gene sequence: CDR1 SGHTA, CDR2 FQGNSA. CDR3 in amino acids: CASRRAGGSDTQYF. The CDR3 DNA sequence: TGTGCCAGCCGAAGGGCGGGAGGGTCAGATACGCAGTATTTT.

V usage is TRBV5-1 and J usage is TRBJ2-5; 8 positions agree with TRBD1. The germline V gene has CDR1 SGHRS and CDR2 YFSETQ. Trimming at V came to 3 bases and at J to 3 bases, leaving 7 bases not matched to a gene. The CDR3 contains 15 residues. The CDR3, as DNA: TGCGCCAGCAGCTCAGGACAGGGTCGGGAAGAGACCCAGTACTTC. It codes for CASSSGQGREETQYF.

This clone occurred a few times. The chain is built from TRBV7-9 and TRBJ1-6, with unresolved D. Deletions cut 1 base from V and 8 bases from J, with 6 bases between. Germline CDR1 reads SEHNR; CDR2 reads FQNEAQ (reference sequence). This CDR3 comprises 13 residues. The CDR3 nucleotides read TGTGCCAGCAGCTTAGATGCTGATTCACCCCTCCACTTT. It encodes CASSLDADSPLHF. Filled out from reference TRBV7-9 and TRBJ1-6, the complete variable domain reads DTGVSQNPRHKITKRGQNVTFRCDPISEHNRLYWYRQTLGQGPEFLTYFQNEAQLEKSRLLSDRFSAERPKGSFSTLEIQRTEQGDSAMYLCASSLDADSPLHFGNGTRLTVT.

The CDR3 sequence is CASSYRESYEQYF. The CDR3 nucleotides read TGTGCCAGCAGTTACAGGGAGTCCTACGAGCAGTACTTC. V is TRBV6-6 and J is TRBJ2-7, with D perhaps matching TRBD2 (5 bases). The CDR3 consists of 13 residues. Germline V gene sequence: CDR1 MNHNY, CDR2 SVGAGI (reference sequence). Trimming stripped 2 bases from V and 1 base from J, with 6 bases between.

The chain is built from TRBV10-1 and TRBJ1-1, with D possibly TRBD1 on 5 matching bases. This CDR3 region has 13 residues. V shed 2 bases and J shed 7 bases, with 11 bases lying between them. Germline V gene sequence: CDR1 WNHNN, CDR2 SYGVQD (reference sequence). The DNA of the CDR3 is TGCGCCAGCAGTGAGCAGGGACGTAATGAAGCTTTCTTT. It translates to CASSEQGRNEAFF.